This T cell receptor beta chain came from a study of breast tumors, draining lymph nodes, adjacent tissues. Overall study results and limits: Tumors had less TCR diversity than lymph nodes, more than nontumor tissue. The lymph node origin of tumor T cells was framed as consistent with a hypothesis, not demonstrated. Data fit most tumor T cells coming from lymph node, expanding in tumor.

The V end was cut by 3 bases, the J end by 3 bases, with 16 bases between. From germline, CDR1 is LNHNV and CDR2 YYDKDF (reference sequence). The CDR3 contains 16 residues. The lymph nodes were axillary draining lymph nodes from breast cancer patients. TCRdb fed the multiplex PCR reads into MiXCR, producing one record per CDR3 protein. The sample carries about 120,000 distinct CDR3 sequences, just under 20% recorded once. This clonotype was seen ten or more times. The antigen remains unidentified. The sequenced material came from axillary lymph node tissue. The receptor was derived from a female donor with breast cancer. Some clones in this sample may be carry-over from other donors' samples. The chain employs TRBV15 and TRBJ2-3; a weak D match, TRBD2 (7 bases). The CDR3 spells CATSSGRGGQTDTQYF. The CDR3 region has the DNA TGTGCCACCAGCAGTGGGAGGGGGGGGCAGACAGATACGCAGTATTTT. Filled out from reference TRBV15 and TRBJ2-3, the complete variable domain reads DAMVIQNPRYQVTQFGKPVTLSCSQTLNHNVMYWYQQKSSQAPKLLFHYYDKDFNNEADTPDNFQSRRPNTSFCFLDIRSPGLGDTAMYLCATSSGRGGQTDTQYFGPGTRLTVL.